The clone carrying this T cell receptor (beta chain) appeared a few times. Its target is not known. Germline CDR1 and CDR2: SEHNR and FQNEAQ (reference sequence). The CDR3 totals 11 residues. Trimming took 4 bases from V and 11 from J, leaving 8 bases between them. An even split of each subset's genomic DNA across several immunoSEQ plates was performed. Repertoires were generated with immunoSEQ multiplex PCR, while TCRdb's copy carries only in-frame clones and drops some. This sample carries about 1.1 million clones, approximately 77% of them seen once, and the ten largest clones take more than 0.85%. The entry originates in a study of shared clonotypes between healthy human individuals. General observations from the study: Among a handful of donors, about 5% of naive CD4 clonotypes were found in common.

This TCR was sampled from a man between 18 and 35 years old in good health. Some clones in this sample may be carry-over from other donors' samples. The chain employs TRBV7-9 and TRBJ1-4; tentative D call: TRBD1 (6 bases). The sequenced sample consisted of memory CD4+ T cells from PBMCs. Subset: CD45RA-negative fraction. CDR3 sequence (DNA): TGTGCCAGCAGCTCCGGACAGAAACTGTTTTTT. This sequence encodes CASSSGQKLFF.